This is a list of T cell receptor beta chains from one sample in a study of glioma-infiltrating T cells. TCRdb independently ran MiXCR on the multiplex PCR reads; one entry per CDR3 protein. The data contain tens of thousands of distinct CDR3 sequences, less than 30% of them singletons. Sequencing was performed on glioma tissue, nonneoplastic brain tissue, or PBMCs (not recorded which). Receptor source: a human donor with low-grade glioma or glioblastoma, undergoing nonglioma brain surgery, or in good health (not recorded which). Each CDR3 is given with its conserved first and last residue. A D gene is named only where the DNA matches it firmly. A clone size is listed for some rows: how often the clone was seen (once, few, many), or a class if it is expanded.

V: TRBV2; J: TRBJ1-4; size: many; D: TRBD1; CDR3: CASSDQGQGSEKLFF; DNA: TGTGCCAGCTCCGACCAGGGACAGGGGAGTGAAAAACTGTTTTTT
V: TRBV27; J: TRBJ2-3; size: many; D: TRBD1; CDR3: CASSLFSSGGSADTQYF; DNA: TGTGCCAGCAGTTTGTTTAGTTCAGGGGGATCGGCAGATACGCAGTATTTT
V: TRBV5-4; J: TRBJ1-1; size: many; D: -; CDR3: CASSLAIRGTEAFF; DNA: TGTGCCAGCAGCTTGGCCATAAGGGGGACTGAAGCTTTCTTT
V: TRBV27; J: TRBJ2-1; size: -; D: TRBD1; CDR3: CASSPRTGGNEQFF; DNA: TGTGCCAGCAGTCCACGGACAGGGGGGAATGAGCAGTTCTTC
V: TRBV27; J: TRBJ1-6; size: -; D: TRBD1; CDR3: CASSSRTGLNSLHHF; DNA: TGTGCCAGCAGTTCCCGGACAGGGCTGAATTCACTCCACCACTTT
V: TRBV28; J: TRBJ2-7; size: many; D: -; CDR3: CASSLYFYEQYF; DNA: TGTGCCAGCAGTTTATACTTTTACGAGCAGTACTTC
V: TRBV6-1; J: TRBJ2-1; size: many; D: TRBD2; CDR3: CASSGLAGTNGEQFF; DNA: TGTGCCAGTTCGGGTCTAGCGGGGACCAACGGTGAGCAGTTCTTC
V: TRBV12-3/TRBV12-4; J: TRBJ1-5; size: many; D: -; CDR3: CASSPTGRYSNQPQHF; DNA: TGTGCCAGCAGTCCTACAGGTCGTTATAGCAATCAGCCCCAGCATTTT
V: TRBV20-1; J: TRBJ2-5; size: many; D: TRBD2; CDR3: CSARDYLAGGHQETQYF; DNA: TGCAGTGCTAGAGATTACTTAGCGGGAGGACACCAAGAGACCCAGTACTTC
V: TRBV29-1; J: TRBJ2-3; size: -; D: -; CDR3: CSVVGEGRTDTQYF; DNA: TGCAGCGTTGTTGGTGAGGGGAGGACAGATACGCAGTATTTT
V: TRBV20-1; J: TRBJ1-5; size: many; D: -; CDR3: CSASKQDLGNQPQHF; DNA: TGCAGTGCTAGCAAACAGGATTTAGGCAATCAGCCCCAGCATTTT
V: TRBV6-1; J: TRBJ2-7; size: many; D: -; CDR3: CASRTFPTGKQYF; DNA: TGTGCCTCCCGGACGTTCCCTACTGGGAAGCAGTACTTC
V: TRBV20-1; J: TRBJ2-7; size: many; D: TRBD2; CDR3: CSARVPGGSRYEQYF; DNA: TGCAGTGCTAGAGTCCCGGGGGGGAGCCGCTACGAGCAGTACTTC
V: TRBV5-1; J: TRBJ2-3; size: -; D: TRBD1; CDR3: CASSLVQGARTDTQYF; DNA: TGCGCCAGCAGCTTGGTTCAGGGGGCACGCACAGATACGCAGTATTTT
V: TRBV6-2/TRBV6-3; J: TRBJ2-1; size: many; D: -; CDR3: CASRRDTSYNEQFF; DNA: TGTGCCAGCCGCCGCGATACCTCCTACAATGAGCAGTTCTTC
V: TRBV7-9; J: TRBJ2-6; size: many; D: -; CDR3: CASTLGGYAGANVLTF; DNA: TGTGCCAGCACCCTGGGCGGTTACGCTGGGGCCAACGTCCTGACTTTC
V: TRBV12-3/TRBV12-4; J: TRBJ2-2; size: few; D: -; CDR3: CASRPRLYTGELFF; DNA: TGTGCCAGCAGGCCGAGACTTTACACCGGGGAGCTGTTTTTT
V: TRBV29-1; J: TRBJ1-1; size: many; D: -; CDR3: CSVARQTEAFF; DNA: TGCAGCGTTGCGAGGCAGACTGAAGCTTTCTTT
V: TRBV3-1; J: TRBJ2-6; size: -; D: -; CDR3: CASSQDPPQTSGANVLTF; DNA: TGTGCCAGCAGCCAAGACCCCCCACAGACCTCTGGGGCCAACGTCCTGACTTTC
V: TRBV18; J: TRBJ1-2; size: many; D: -; CDR3: CASSPQRQGNYGYTF; DNA: TGTGCCAGCTCACCACAAAGGCAGGGGAACTATGGCTACACCTTC
V: TRBV3-1; J: TRBJ1-1; size: many; D: -; CDR3: CASSRTGQTEAFF; DNA: TGTGCCAGCAGCCGGACCGGACAGACTGAAGCTTTCTTT
V: TRBV20-1; J: TRBJ1-5; size: many; D: TRBD1; CDR3: CSVRGQGPQPQHF; DNA: TGCAGTGTTAGAGGACAGGGCCCTCAGCCCCAGCATTTT
V: TRBV5-1; J: TRBJ2-1; size: many; D: -; CDR3: CASSLGGSYNEQFF; DNA: TGTGCCAGCAGCTTAGGAGGGTCCTACAATGAGCAGTTCTTC
V: TRBV6-1; J: TRBJ2-5; size: many; D: -; CDR3: CASSASAGGQETQYF; DNA: TGTGCCAGCAGTGCCTCGGCAGGTGGGCAAGAGACCCAGTACTTC
V: TRBV19; J: TRBJ1-1; size: many; D: -; CDR3: CASSNGRYTEAFF; DNA: TGTGCCAGTAGTAATGGGAGGTACACTGAAGCTTTCTTT
V: TRBV10-3; J: TRBJ2-7; size: many; D: TRBD1; CDR3: CATETGGYEQYF; DNA: TGTGCCACTGAGACAGGGGGCTACGAGCAGTACTTC
V: TRBV6-1; J: TRBJ1-2; size: many; D: TRBD1; CDR3: CASRPWTGNLYGYTF; DNA: TGTGCCAGCAGGCCCTGGACAGGAAACCTCTATGGCTACACCTTC
V: TRBV6-1; J: TRBJ2-7; size: -; D: TRBD1; CDR3: CASSHGTVGYEQYF; DNA: TGTGCCAGCAGTCACGGGACAGTTGGTTACGAGCAGTACTTC
V: TRBV7-9; J: TRBJ2-1; size: few; D: -; CDR3: CASSLGTPSNEQFF; DNA: TGTGCCAGCAGCTTAGGGACACCTTCCAATGAGCAGTTCTTC
V: TRBV6-1; J: TRBJ2-3; size: many; D: -; CDR3: CASSPSNQGRGTQYF; DNA: TGTGCCAGCAGCCCCTCTAATCAGGGTCGCGGTACGCAGTATTTT
V: TRBV6-1; J: TRBJ1-1; size: medium-sized; D: -; CDR3: CASKEGPTNTEAFF; DNA: TGTGCCAGCAAAGAAGGACCTACGAACACTGAAGCTTTCTTT
V: TRBV3-1; J: TRBJ1-1; size: many; D: -; CDR3: CASSQLRGEAFF; DNA: TGTGCCAGCAGCCAACTAAGGGGTGAAGCTTTCTTT
V: TRBV2; J: TRBJ1-1; size: few; D: -; CDR3: CASSEHGRNTEAFF; DNA: TGTGCCAGCAGTGAACACGGGCGGAACACTGAAGCTTTCTTT
V: TRBV20-1; J: TRBJ2-1; size: many; D: -; CDR3: CSARAPGNEQFF; DNA: TGCAGTGCTAGAGCCCCCGGGAATGAGCAGTTCTTC
V: TRBV6-1; J: TRBJ2-3; size: many; D: TRBD1; CDR3: CASNYGQGGSTDTQYF; DNA: TGTGCCAGCAACTACGGACAGGGCGGGTCCACAGATACGCAGTATTTT
V: TRBV10-3; J: TRBJ2-3; size: -; D: -; CDR3: CAISSEGLTTDTQYF; DNA: TGTGCCATCAGTTCTGAGGGACTCACCACAGATACGCAGTATTTT
V: TRBV30; J: TRBJ1-5; size: -; D: -; CDR3: CAWSGQQLYSNQPQHF; DNA: TGTGCCTGGAGTGGACAGCAATTGTATAGCAATCAGCCCCAGCATTTT
V: TRBV3-1; J: TRBJ2-5; size: -; D: TRBD2; CDR3: CASSPTSTETQYF; DNA: TGTGCCAGCAGCCCGACTAGCACCGAGACCCAGTACTTC
V: TRBV5-4; J: TRBJ1-1; size: few; D: -; CDR3: CASSLDGIHTPGAFF; DNA: TGTGCCAGCAGCTTGGACGGTATCCACACCCCGGGAGCTTTCTTT
V: TRBV18; J: TRBJ1-2; size: many; D: TRBD1; CDR3: CASSRETGAGYTF; DNA: TGTGCCAGCTCACGTGAGACAGGGGCCGGCTACACCTTC
V: TRBV11-2; J: TRBJ2-3; size: many; D: -; CDR3: CASSFGTDTQYF; DNA: TGTGCCAGCAGCTTCGGTACAGATACGCAGTATTTT
V: TRBV18; J: TRBJ1-3; size: few; D: TRBD1; CDR3: CASSRGDIPISGNTIYF; DNA: TGTGCCAGCTCCAGGGGGGACATTCCCATCTCTGGAAACACCATATATTTT
V: TRBV2; J: TRBJ1-4; size: -; D: -; CDR3: CASSGWQLANEKQFF; DNA: TGTGCCAGCAGTGGGTGGCAGCTTGCAAATGAAAAACAGTTTTTT
V: TRBV20-1; J: TRBJ1-1; size: medium-sized; D: -; CDR3: CSARDAAKNMNTEAFF; DNA: TGCAGTGCTAGAGATGCGGCGAAAAACATGAACACTGAAGCTTTCTTT
V: TRBV11-2; J: TRBJ2-5; size: many; D: -; CDR3: CASNSPGAGDQYF; DNA: TGTGCCAGCAACAGCCCCGGGGCTGGGGACCAGTACTTC
V: TRBV7-8; J: TRBJ2-7; size: -; D: -; CDR3: CASSLTENYEQYF; DNA: TGTGCCAGCAGCTTGACGGAGAATTACGAGCAGTACTTC
V: TRBV7-6; J: TRBJ1-5; size: -; D: TRBD1; CDR3: CASSGRRGQDNQPQHF; DNA: TGTGCCAGCAGCGGACGAAGGGGACAGGACAATCAGCCCCAGCATTTT
V: TRBV10-3; J: TRBJ2-1; size: many; D: -; CDR3: CAISESGHGGEQFF; DNA: TGTGCCATCAGTGAGTCAGGGCACGGGGGTGAGCAGTTCTTC
V: TRBV11-2; J: TRBJ1-2; size: many; D: -; CDR3: CASSRDRHGYTF; DNA: TGTGCCAGCAGCAGAGACCGACATGGCTACACCTTC
V: TRBV2; J: TRBJ1-2; size: many; D: -; CDR3: CASSGSLGGYTF; DNA: TGTGCCAGCAGTGGTTCCCTGGGGGGCTACACCTTC
V: TRBV2; J: TRBJ1-2; size: many; D: TRBD1; CDR3: CASTPGTVYGYTF; DNA: TGTGCCAGCACGCCCGGGACAGTTTATGGCTACACCTTC